This T cell receptor (beta chain) originates from a study of vaccination and CD4 T cells after COVID-19. Indicated time point: late sampling 161 to 241 days after vaccination in a few convalescent patients. Treatment indicated: roughly 11-day PBMC culture with coronavirus spike peptide pools or control peptides (ViraFEST assay). Every well contained 1.5 million to 2.5 million PBMCs, which were grown with around 9.4 IU/ml IL-2 and 9 to 10 ug/ml peptide pools. Following culture for about eleven days, CD4+ T cells were isolated by negative selection. Cultured CD4+ T-cell DNA underwent Oncomine TCR Beta short-read sequencing. Each CDR3 protein is one row after TCRdb ran MiXCR on the PCR reads. The table records more than 20,000 distinct CDR3 sequences, 41% of them present only once. In germline, CDR1 is SGHTA, CDR2 FQGNSA. The CDR3 is 14 residues long. V was pared by 5 bases and J by 3 bases, with 11 bases between.

This clonotype has just a few counts. Its antigen is as yet unknown. The material was CD4+ T cells from blood, cultured in vitro, obtained about 7 months after SARS-CoV-2 vaccination. This chain links TRBV7-2 with TRBJ1-5, with no clear D. The TCR originated in a human donor who had recovered from COVID-19. Here the CDR3 DNA reads TGTGCCAGCAGCCACCGGGCCCCCAATCAGCCCCAGCATTTT. It is translated as CASSHRAPNQPQHF.